This passage covers 16 T cell receptor beta chains from one sample sequenced in a study of blood T cell repertoires in COVID-19. Here immunoSEQ multiplex PCR was the method, and the copy in TCRdb shows in-frame clones only, minus some. Among about 180,000 clones, 83% were seen once, and the ten largest hold roughly 1.4%. Material: peripheral blood. These receptors all come from a human donor in a cohort sampled during active COVID-19.

The V gene is TRBV7-2, the J gene TRBJ1-2, with 8 nucleotides matching TRBD1. With V trimmed by 7 bases and J by 6 bases, 7 bases remained unmatched. CDR3 length: 13 residues. Germline V gene sequence: CDR1 SGHTA, CDR2 FQGNSA. DNA of the CDR3: TGTGCCAGCACCACGGACAGGGCGAATGGCTACACCTTC. This encodes CASTTDRANGYTF.

The rearrangement joins TRBV7-8 to TRBJ1-2; D is unresolved. Germline V gene lookup returns CDR1 SGHVS and CDR2 FQNEAQ. The CDR3 runs 13 residues. V lost 5 bases, J lost 4 bases, and 11 bases lay in between. This CDR3 reads CASSLVGSYGYTF. The CDR3 nucleotides are TGTGCCAGCAGCCTGGTTGGGAGCTATGGCTACACCTTC. Looking up the rest from reference TRBV7-8 and TRBJ1-2 gives the full variable domain: GAGVSQSPRYKVAKRGQDVALRCDPISGHVSLFWYQQALGQGPEFLTYFQNEAQLDKSGLPSDRFFAERPEGSVSTLKIQRTQQEDSAVYLCASSLVGSYGYTFGSGTRLTVV.

A few counts support this clone. The V and J genes are TRBV5-1 and TRBJ2-7; 12 bases align to TRBD1. The V segment lost 4 bases and the J segment 5 bases; nucleotides outside the gene matches: 7. This CDR3 spans 15 amino acids. Per the germline V gene, CDR1 is SGHRS and CDR2 is YFSETQ. The CDR3 here is CASSPGQGALHEQYF. Here the CDR3 DNA reads TGCGCCAGCAGCCCGGGACAGGGGGCTCTCCACGAGCAGTACTTC.

The chain recombines TRBV27 with TRBJ1-4; D uncertain. Germline V CDR1 and CDR2: MNHEY, SMNVEV (reference sequence). CDR3 size: 14 residues. The V gene lost 2 bases and the J gene lost 8 bases, with 12 bases spanning the gap. Written as DNA, the CDR3 is TGTGCCAGCAGTTTAGGGCAGATCCCAGAAAAACTGTTTTTT. This sequence encodes CASSLGQIPEKLFF.

The chain has TRBV7-9 and TRBJ2-5, with 8 nucleotides matching TRBD2. Germline V CDR1 and CDR2: SEHNR, FQNEAQ (reference sequence). This CDR3 has 13 residues. V was pared by 6 bases and J by 5 bases, with 5 bases of the junction left unmatched. Here the CDR3 reads CASRPREVETQYF. DNA for the CDR3: TGTGCCAGCAGGCCGCGGGAGGTGGAGACCCAGTACTTC.

This chain joins TRBV7-2 and TRBJ1-2, with 11 bases fitting TRBD1. Trimming at V came to 1 base and at J to 4 bases, leaving 2 bases not matched to a gene. The CDR3 spans 15 residues. Germline V gene data show CDR1 as SGHTA and CDR2 as FQGNSA. CDR3 bases: TGTGCCAGCAGCTTAGGGACAGGGGGCAGCTATGGCTACACCTTC. Protein product: CASSLGTGGSYGYTF.

Worth noting for this clone: Within the sample, other DNA sequences also encode this same CDR3. The chain joins TRBV7-2 to TRBJ2-7; TRBD2 aligns across 8 bases. J gave up 0 bases and V 2 bases, and 3 bases lay outside the gene matches. CDR3 length: 15 residues. From germline, CDR1 is SGHTA and CDR2 FQGNSA. Here the CDR3 reads CASSLTSGSSYEQYF. The CDR3 bases are TGTGCCAGCAGCTTAACTAGCGGCAGCTCCTACGAGCAGTACTTC.

This clone was counted once. This chain connects TRBV11-2 to TRBJ1-1; the D is unclear. CDR1 SGHAT and CDR2 FQNNGV come from the germline V gene. V lost 4 bases to trimming and J lost 0 bases, with 3 bases between them. This CDR3 spans 12 amino acids. The CDR3 loop reads CASSSMNTEAFF. The CDR3 bases are TGTGCCAGCAGCTCAATGAACACTGAAGCTTTCTTT.

The gene calls are TRBV9 and TRBJ1-3; no clear D. V was cut by 0 bases and J by 0 bases, with 7 bases left in between. The CDR3 loop spans 15 amino acids. CDR1 and CDR2 (germline): SGDLS, YYNGEE. The CDR3 DNA follows: TGTGCCAGCAGCGTAGGAGGGAGCTCTGGAAACACCATATATTTT. Its translation: CASSVGGSSGNTIYF.

This clone was detected a few times. V gene TRBV9 combines with J gene TRBJ2-7, with a possible D match to TRBD2 (6 bases). V gave up 4 bases and J gave up 0 bases, with 14 bases separating them. This CDR3 region has 15 residues. From germline, CDR1 is SGDLS and CDR2 YYNGEE. The CDR3 reads CASSFGGSSSYEQYF. The CDR3 DNA is TGTGCCAGCAGCTTTGGAGGGTCTAGCTCCTACGAGCAGTACTTC.

The gene calls are TRBV19 and TRBJ1-2; D remains ambiguous. Germline CDR1 LNHDA, CDR2 SQIVND (reference sequence). V lost 4 bases and J lost 0, with 15 bases in between. The CDR3 loop spans 16 amino acids. CDR3 protein: CASSTLRGGANYGYTF. CDR3 nucleotide sequence: TGTGCCAGTAGTACCCTACGGGGAGGAGCTAACTATGGCTACACCTTC.

This clone was counted only a few times. This chain joins TRBV11-2 and TRBJ1-1; TRBD1 is a possible D gene (6 bases). Germline CDR1 reads SGHAT; CDR2 reads FQNNGV. CDR3 length equals 11 residues. The V end lost 5 bases, the J end lost 10 bases, and 11 bases lay between the germline ends. In nucleotides, the CDR3 is TGTGCCAGCAGCCGGAGAGGGGGAGCTTTCTTT. Translation: CASSRRGGAFF.

V and J are TRBV12-3 or TRBV12-4 and TRBJ1-1, with a tentative D call TRBD1 (6 bases). CDR3 length: 12 amino acids. V was cut by 3 bases and J by 11 bases, with 13 bases left in between. CDR3 nucleotides: TGTGCCAGCAGTTTTAGGGGGTTGGGGGCTTTCTTT. Translating it yields CASSFRGLGAFF.

A single count supports this clone. The chain carries TRBV7-2 and TRBJ1-1; D is possibly TRBD1 (5 bases). The CDR3 totals 15 residues. Germline CDR1 and CDR2: SGHTA and FQGNSA. Trimming pared 2 bases from V and 0 bases from J, leaving 10 bases between. The CDR3 DNA sequence: TGTGCCAGCAGCTTAAGTCCAGGGCTGAACACTGAAGCTTTCTTT. Its translation: CASSLSPGLNTEAFF.

The chain uses TRBV28 and TRBJ1-1; D unresolved. With 5 bases removed from V and 1 base from J, the gap between germline ends came to 8 bases. Germline lookup yields CDR1 MDHEN and CDR2 SYDVKM. This CDR3 has 13 amino acids. The CDR3 nucleotides read TGTGCCAGCAGTCGTGCCGGGAACACTGAAGCTTTCTTT. Amino acids: CASSRAGNTEAFF.

J is TRBJ2-1 and V is TRBV24-1; 7 bases map to TRBD2. Per germline, CDR1 KGHDR and CDR2 SFDVKD. The CDR3 runs 16 residues. V lost 0 bases, J lost 3 bases, and 4 bases stayed unmatched. This chain's CDR3 is CATSDLWGGDYNEQFF. Here the CDR3 DNA reads TGTGCCACCAGTGATTTGTGGGGGGGAGACTACAATGAGCAGTTCTTC.